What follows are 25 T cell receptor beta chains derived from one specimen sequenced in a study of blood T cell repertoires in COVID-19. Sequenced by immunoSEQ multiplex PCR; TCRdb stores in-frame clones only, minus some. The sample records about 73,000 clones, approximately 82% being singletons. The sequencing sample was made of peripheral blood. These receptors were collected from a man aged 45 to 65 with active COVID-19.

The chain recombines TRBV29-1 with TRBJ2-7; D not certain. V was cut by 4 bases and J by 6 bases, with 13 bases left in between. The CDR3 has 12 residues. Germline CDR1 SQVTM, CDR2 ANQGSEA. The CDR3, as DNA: TGCAGCGTTGGAACGTCGGGTTTCGAGCAGTACTTC. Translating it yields CSVGTSGFEQYF.

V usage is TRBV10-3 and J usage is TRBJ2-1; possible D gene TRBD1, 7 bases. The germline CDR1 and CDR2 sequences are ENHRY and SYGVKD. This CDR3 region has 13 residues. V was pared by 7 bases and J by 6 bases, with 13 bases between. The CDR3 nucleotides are TGTGCCATCAATGCGGGACAGCCCAATGAGCAGTTCTTC. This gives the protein CAINAGQPNEQFF.

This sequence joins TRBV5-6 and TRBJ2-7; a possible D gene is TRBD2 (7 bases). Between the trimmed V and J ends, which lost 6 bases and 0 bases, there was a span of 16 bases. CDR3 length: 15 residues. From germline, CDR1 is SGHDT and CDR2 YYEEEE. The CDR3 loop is CASNYGGGPSYEQYF. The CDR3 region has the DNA TGTGCCAGCAATTATGGGGGGGGGCCCTCCTACGAGCAGTACTTC.

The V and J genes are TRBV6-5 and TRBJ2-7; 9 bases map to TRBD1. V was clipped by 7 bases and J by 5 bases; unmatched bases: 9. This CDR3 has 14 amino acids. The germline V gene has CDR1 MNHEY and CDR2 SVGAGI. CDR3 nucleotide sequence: TGTGCCAGCAATTTAAGACAGGGGGGCCACGAGCAGTACTTC. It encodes CASNLRQGGHEQYF.

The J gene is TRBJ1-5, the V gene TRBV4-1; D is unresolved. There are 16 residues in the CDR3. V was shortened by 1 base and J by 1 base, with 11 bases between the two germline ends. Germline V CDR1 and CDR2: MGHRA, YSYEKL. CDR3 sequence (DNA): TGCGCCAGCAGCCAAGGCTTCGGTTTCAGCAATCAGCCCCAGCATTTT. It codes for CASSQGFGFSNQPQHF.

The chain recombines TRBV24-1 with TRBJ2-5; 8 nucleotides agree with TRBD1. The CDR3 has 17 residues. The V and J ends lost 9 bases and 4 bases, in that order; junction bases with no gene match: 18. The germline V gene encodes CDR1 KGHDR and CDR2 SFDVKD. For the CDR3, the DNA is TGTGCCACCGCCGCCAGCCGCCCCGGAACAGGGGGAGAGACCCAGTACTTC. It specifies CATAASRPGTGGETQYF.

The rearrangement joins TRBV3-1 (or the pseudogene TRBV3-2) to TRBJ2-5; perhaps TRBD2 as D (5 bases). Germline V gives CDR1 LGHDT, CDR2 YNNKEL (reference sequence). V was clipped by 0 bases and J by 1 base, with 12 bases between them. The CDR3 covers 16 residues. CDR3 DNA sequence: TGTGCCAGCAGCCAAGATCTTCGGGGTGGCCAAGAGACCCAGTACTTC. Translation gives CASSQDLRGGQETQYF.

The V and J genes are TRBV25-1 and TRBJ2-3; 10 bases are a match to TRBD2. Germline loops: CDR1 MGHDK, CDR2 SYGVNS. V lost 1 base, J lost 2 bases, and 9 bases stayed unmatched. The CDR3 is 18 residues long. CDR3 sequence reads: CASSELGASGSITDTQYF. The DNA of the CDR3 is TGTGCCAGCAGTGAATTAGGAGCTAGCGGGAGTATCACAGATACGCAGTATTTT.

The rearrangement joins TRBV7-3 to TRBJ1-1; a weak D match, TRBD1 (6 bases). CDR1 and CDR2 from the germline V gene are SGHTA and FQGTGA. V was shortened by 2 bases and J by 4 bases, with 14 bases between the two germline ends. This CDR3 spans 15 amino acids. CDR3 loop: CASSLAPGGGTEAFF. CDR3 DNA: TGTGCCAGCAGCTTAGCTCCTGGGGGCGGCACTGAAGCTTTCTTT. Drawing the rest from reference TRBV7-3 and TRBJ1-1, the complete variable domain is GAGVSQTPSNKVTEKGKYVELRCDPISGHTALYWYRQSLGQGPEFLIYFQGTGAADDSGLPNDRFFAVRPEGSVSTLKIQRTERGDSAVYLCASSLAPGGGTEAFFGQGTRLTVV.

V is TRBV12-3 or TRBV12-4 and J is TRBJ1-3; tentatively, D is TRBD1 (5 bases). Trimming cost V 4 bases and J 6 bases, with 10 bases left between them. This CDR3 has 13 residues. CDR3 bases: TGTGCCAGCAGTTCCAGACAGAAAAACACCATATATTTT. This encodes CASSSRQKNTIYF.

The CDR3 reads CASSGGQPGNTIYF. The CDR3 nucleotides read TGCGCCAGCAGCGGAGGACAGCCTGGAAACACCATATATTTT. This chain uses TRBV5-1 with TRBJ1-3, with D possibly TRBD1 on 6 matching bases. The CDR3 has 14 amino acids. V dropped 4 bases and J dropped 2 bases, with 10 bases sitting between them. CDR1 is SGHRS and CDR2 is YFSETQ in the germline V gene.

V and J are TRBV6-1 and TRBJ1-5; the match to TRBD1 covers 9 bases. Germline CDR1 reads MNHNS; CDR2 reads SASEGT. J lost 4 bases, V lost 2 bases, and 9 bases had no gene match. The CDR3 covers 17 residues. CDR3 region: CASSERTGAQRNQPQHF. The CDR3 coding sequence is TGTGCCAGCAGTGAAAGGACAGGGGCCCAACGTAATCAGCCCCAGCATTTT.

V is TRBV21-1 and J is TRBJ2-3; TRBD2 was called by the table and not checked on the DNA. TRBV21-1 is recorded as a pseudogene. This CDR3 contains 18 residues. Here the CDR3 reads CASSKRIRSSGSADTQYF. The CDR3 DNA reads TGTGCCAGCAGCAAAAGAATAAGATCTAGCGGGAGCGCAGATACGCAGTATTTT.

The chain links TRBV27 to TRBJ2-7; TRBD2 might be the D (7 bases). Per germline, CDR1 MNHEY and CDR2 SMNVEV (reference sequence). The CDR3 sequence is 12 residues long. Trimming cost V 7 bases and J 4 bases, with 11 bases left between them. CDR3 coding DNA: TGTGCCAGCAAAGGGGGGGAATACGAGCAGTACTTC. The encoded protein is CASKGGEYEQYF.

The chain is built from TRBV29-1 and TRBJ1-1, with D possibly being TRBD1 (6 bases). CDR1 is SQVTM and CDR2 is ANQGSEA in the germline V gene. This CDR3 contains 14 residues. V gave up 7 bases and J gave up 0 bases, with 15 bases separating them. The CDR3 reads CSGIPGHLNTEAFF. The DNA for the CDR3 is TGCAGCGGAATACCGGGACACTTGAACACTGAAGCTTTCTTT.

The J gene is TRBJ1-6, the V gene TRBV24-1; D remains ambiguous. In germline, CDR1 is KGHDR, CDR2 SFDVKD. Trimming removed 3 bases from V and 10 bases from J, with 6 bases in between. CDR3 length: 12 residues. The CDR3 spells CATSDGESPLHF. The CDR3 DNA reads TGTGCCACCAGTGATGGTGAGTCACCCCTCCACTTT.

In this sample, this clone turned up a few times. The chain's CDR3 is CASSIGDTALYGYTF. The CDR3 DNA sequence: TGTGCCAGTAGTATAGGAGACACGGCCCTCTATGGCTACACCTTC. The rearrangement joins TRBV19 to TRBJ1-2; no reliable D call. The V end was cut by 1 base, the J end by 4 bases, with 13 bases between. Germline V gene sequence: CDR1 LNHDA, CDR2 SQIVND (reference sequence). The CDR3 is made up of 15 amino acids.

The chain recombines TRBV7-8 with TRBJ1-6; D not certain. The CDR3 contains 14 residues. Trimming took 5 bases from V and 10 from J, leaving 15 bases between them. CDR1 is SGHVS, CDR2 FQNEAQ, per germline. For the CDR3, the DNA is TGTGCCAGCAGCCTCGACATTTGGGCATCACCCCTCCACTTT. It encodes CASSLDIWASPLHF.

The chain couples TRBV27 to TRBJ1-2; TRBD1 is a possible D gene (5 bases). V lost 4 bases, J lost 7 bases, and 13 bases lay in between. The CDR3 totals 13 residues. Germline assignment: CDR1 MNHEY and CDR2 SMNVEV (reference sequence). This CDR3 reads CASSSGSMVGYTF. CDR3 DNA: TGTGCCAGCAGTTCAGGGTCGATGGTTGGCTACACCTTC.

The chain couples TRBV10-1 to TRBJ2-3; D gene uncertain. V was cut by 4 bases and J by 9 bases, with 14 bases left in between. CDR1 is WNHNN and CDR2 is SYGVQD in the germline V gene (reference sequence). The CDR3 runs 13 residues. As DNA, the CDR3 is TGCGCCAGCAGTGCCACTCCCGCCGAGACGCAGTATTTT. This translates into CASSATPAETQYF.

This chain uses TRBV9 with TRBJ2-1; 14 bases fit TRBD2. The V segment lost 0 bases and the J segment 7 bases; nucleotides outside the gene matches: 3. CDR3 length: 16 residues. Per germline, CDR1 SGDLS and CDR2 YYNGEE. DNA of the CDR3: TGTGCCAGCAGCGTAGAGGGGACTAGCGGGAGTAATGAGCAGTTCTTC. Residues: CASSVEGTSGSNEQFF. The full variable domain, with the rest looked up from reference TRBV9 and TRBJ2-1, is DSGVTQTPKHLITATGQRVTLRCSPRSGDLSVYWYQQSLDQGLQFLIQYYNGEERAKGNILERFSAQQFPDLHSELNLSSLELGDSALYFCASSVEGTSGSNEQFFGPGTRLTVL.

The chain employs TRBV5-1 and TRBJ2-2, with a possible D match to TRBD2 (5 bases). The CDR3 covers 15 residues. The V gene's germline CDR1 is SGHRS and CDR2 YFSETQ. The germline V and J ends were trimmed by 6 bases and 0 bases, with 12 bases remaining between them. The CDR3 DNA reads TGCGCCAGCACAGAAGCGGCACCGAACACCGGGGAGCTGTTTTTT. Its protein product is CASTEAAPNTGELFF.

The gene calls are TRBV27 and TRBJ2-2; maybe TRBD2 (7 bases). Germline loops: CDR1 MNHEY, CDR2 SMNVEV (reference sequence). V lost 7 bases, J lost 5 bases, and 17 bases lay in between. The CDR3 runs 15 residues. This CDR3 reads CASMGWGRGTGELFF. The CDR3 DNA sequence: TGTGCCAGCATGGGGTGGGGGCGGGGGACCGGGGAGCTGTTTTTT.

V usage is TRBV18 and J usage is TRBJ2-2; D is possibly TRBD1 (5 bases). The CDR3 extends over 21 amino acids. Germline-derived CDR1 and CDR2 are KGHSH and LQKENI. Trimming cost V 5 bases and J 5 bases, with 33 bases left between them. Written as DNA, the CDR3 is TGTGCCAGCTCAAGGGTACGCGGATATACGCAGGGTAGTGAGGTTACCGGGGAGCTGTTTTTT. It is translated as CASSRVRGYTQGSEVTGELFF.

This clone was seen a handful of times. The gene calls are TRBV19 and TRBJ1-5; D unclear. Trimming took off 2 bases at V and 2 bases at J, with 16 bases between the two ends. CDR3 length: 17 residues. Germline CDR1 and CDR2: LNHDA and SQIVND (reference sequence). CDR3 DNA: TGTGCCAGTAGTATATCTGAGGAATCATCGCGCAATCAGCCCCAGCATTTT. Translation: CASSISEESSRNQPQHF.